One sample yielded the 20 T cell receptor beta chains listed below, sequenced in a study of T-cell memory formation after mild COVID-19 (dated by TCRdb to the early 2020s). Library creation used 5' RACE. TCRdb records Illumina NovaSeq 6000 as the sequencer. TCRdb reanalyzed the raw reads on its own, using fastp at Q25 for trimming and MiXCR for clone calling, and kept in-frame beta chains. Here each entry gathers all rows of one CDR3 protein and keeps the most common genes and DNA. The sample yields some 450,000 distinct CDR3 sequences; around 20% were counted once. The ten largest clones add up to around 8% of the sample. Sequenced material: PBMCs or a T cell subset sorted from them (not recorded which). The receptor source for this set is an adult woman who had mild COVID-19 (a few samples of this study predate the infection). The sample titles of this study are shuffled in the database, so cell type and time point are left out; the donor was told from shared clones.

This clonotype was counted only a few times. The chain employs TRBV5-6 and TRBJ2-2; D is unclear. The CDR3 is 13 residues long. The ends were cut back, 6 bases at V and 1 base at J, with 7 bases in the middle. Germline CDR1 SGHDT, CDR2 YYEEEE. The CDR3 spells CASTTLNTGELFF. Here the CDR3 DNA reads TGTGCCAGCACTACCTTGAACACCGGGGAGCTGTTTTTT.

This clonotype was seen a handful of times. DNA for the CDR3: TGTGCCACCAGCAGAGATCAGGGGGCCACCGCCTACGAGCAGTACTTC. Amino acids: CATSRDQGATAYEQYF. V usage is TRBV15 and J usage is TRBJ2-7; 8 bases are a match to TRBD1. Germline CDR1 reads LNHNV; CDR2 reads YYDKDF (reference sequence). This CDR3 has 16 amino acids. With V trimmed by 0 bases and J by 2 bases, 6 bases remained unmatched.

This clonotype appeared once. The chain uses TRBV6-1 and TRBJ1-2; no reliable D call. V gave up 6 bases and J gave up 3 bases, with 11 bases separating them. The V gene's germline CDR1 is MNHNS and CDR2 SASEGT. The CDR3 covers 13 residues. CDR3 nucleotide sequence: TGTGCCAGCAGGAACATGGGAGACTATGGCTACACCTTC. This sequence encodes CASRNMGDYGYTF.

The chain has TRBV7-9 and TRBJ1-1; 8 bases match TRBD1. CDR1 SEHNR and CDR2 FQNEAQ come from the germline V gene (reference sequence). The CDR3 has 18 residues. The V segment lost 6 bases and the J segment 1 base; nucleotides outside the gene matches: 16. CDR3 sequence: CASSPRLGQGAGNTEAFF. CDR3 nucleotide sequence: TGTGCCAGCAGTCCAAGGTTGGGTCAGGGGGCCGGGAACACTGAAGCTTTCTTT.

This clonotype was observed a handful of times. The rearrangement links TRBV20-1 to TRBJ2-1; either TRBD1 or TRBD2 may fit D (5 bases each). With 2 bases removed from V and 1 base from J, the gap between germline ends came to 12 bases. CDR1 is DFQATT, CDR2 SNEGSKA, per germline (reference sequence). The CDR3 runs to 15 residues. The CDR3 protein is CSARRQGPSYNEQFF. CDR3 nucleotides: TGCAGTGCTAGACGTCAGGGACCTTCCTACAATGAGCAGTTCTTC.

The chain uses TRBV29-1 and TRBJ2-5, with 7 bases that match TRBD1. The CDR3 loop spans 14 amino acids. The V and J ends lost 5 bases and 1 base, in that order; junction bases with no gene match: 7. The germline CDR1 and CDR2 sequences are SQVTM and ANQGSEA. The CDR3 DNA reads as TGCAGCGTTATGACTCGACAGGGCCAAGAGACCCAGTACTTC. This sequence encodes CSVMTRQGQETQYF.

This clonotype was picked up a small number of times. The V and J genes are TRBV18 and TRBJ2-7; D is unresolved. Germline CDR1 and CDR2: KGHSH and LQKENI. V lost 3 bases and J lost 4, with 10 bases in between. The CDR3 is 13 residues long. CDR3 sequence (DNA): TGTGCCAGCTCACCCCCCCTCGTATACGAGCAGTACTTC. The encoded protein is CASSPPLVYEQYF. Complete variable domain (other parts from reference TRBV18 and TRBJ2-7): NAGVMQNPRHLVRRRGQEARLRCSPMKGHSHVYWYRQLPEEGLKFMVYLQKENIIDESGMPKERFSAEFPKEGPSILRIQQVVRGDSAAYFCASSPPLVYEQYFGPGTRLTVT.

This chain connects TRBV27 to TRBJ2-7; TRBD1 might be the D (6 bases). This CDR3 has 14 amino acids. V lost 2 bases, J lost 2 bases, and 10 bases lay in between. The germline V gene has CDR1 MNHEY and CDR2 SMNVEV (reference sequence). The CDR3 bases are TGTGCCAGCAGTTTAACCAGGGGTCCCTACGAGCAGTACTTC. Translating gives CASSLTRGPYEQYF.

This clonotype was seen once. The chain uses TRBV15 and TRBJ2-7, with D perhaps given as TRBD1 or TRBD2 (5 bases each). CDR3 length: 15 residues. Looked up from germline, CDR1 is LNHNV and CDR2 is YYDKDF (reference sequence). V lost 5 bases, J lost 7 bases, and 21 bases lay in between. The DNA of the CDR3 is TGTGCCACCAGCGTACGGGACCCCGCTCCGGGGGAGCAGTACTTC. It codes for CATSVRDPAPGEQYF.

This clonotype was seen a few times. This sequence joins TRBV28 and TRBJ2-7; D remains unclear. From germline, CDR1 is MDHEN and CDR2 SYDVKM. V gave up 6 bases and J gave up 1 base, with 13 bases separating them. The CDR3 loop spans 14 amino acids. The CDR3 sequence: CASRTPSGSYEQYF. The CDR3 DNA reads as TGTGCCAGCAGAACTCCCTCAGGTTCCTACGAGCAGTACTTC.

This clonotype was seen repeatedly, ten times or more. The CDR3 DNA sequence: TGTGCCAGTAGACTAGCGGGAGGGAGGAATGAGCAGTTCTTC. It yields the protein CASRLAGGRNEQFF. The rearrangement links TRBV4-2 to TRBJ2-1; 14 bases fit TRBD2. The V segment lost 9 bases and the J segment 7 bases; nucleotides outside the gene matches: 5. This CDR3 has 14 amino acids. CDR1 LGHNA and CDR2 YNFKEQ come from the germline V gene.

The rearrangement uses TRBV9 and TRBJ2-3; D unclear. V was clipped by 0 bases and J by 4 bases, with 15 bases between them. Germline CDR1 reads SGDLS; CDR2 reads YYNGEE. CDR3 length: 16 amino acids. The CDR3 DNA follows: TGTGCCAGCAGCGTAGGCGACACGTCCCCCGCAGATACGCAGTATTTT. This gives the protein CASSVGDTSPADTQYF.

The J gene is TRBJ1-6, the V gene TRBV5-5, with 7 bases fitting TRBD1. The CDR3 is 16 amino acids. The trim removed 4 bases at V and 7 bases at J, leaving 11 bases unmatched. CDR1 SGHKS and CDR2 YYEKEE come from the germline V gene (reference sequence). This chain's CDR3 is CASSHETDRFNSPLHF. CDR3 bases: TGTGCCAGCAGCCACGAAACGGACAGGTTCAATTCACCCCTCCACTTT. Together with reference TRBV5-5 and TRBJ1-6, the CDR3 gives the full variable domain: DAGVTQSPTHLIKTRGQQVTLRCSPISGHKSVSWYQQVLGQGPQFIFQYYEKEERGRGNFPDRFSARQFPNYSSELNVNALLLGDSALYLCASSHETDRFNSPLHFGNGTRLTVT.

This chain links TRBV6-2 or TRBV6-3 with TRBJ2-7; TRBD2 matches at 12 bases. CDR3 length: 18 amino acids. Germline V gives CDR1 MNHEY, CDR2 SVGEGT. The junction had 12 bases not matched to a gene; V was cut back by 6 bases and J by 0 bases. CDR3 sequence (DNA): TGTGCCAGCAGAAAGCCGGGACTAGCGGGTCCGAGCTCCTACGAGCAGTACTTC. Amino acid sequence: CASRKPGLAGPSSYEQYF.

This clonotype was counted between two and nine times. This chain connects TRBV7-9 to TRBJ2-5; 10 bases map to TRBD2. Germline lookup yields CDR1 SEHNR and CDR2 FQNEAQ (reference sequence). V trimming: 8 bases; J trimming: 4 bases; junction bases outside the gene matches: 16. The length of the CDR3 is 17 residues. The CDR3 DNA follows: TGTGCCAGCCGTTCCTATGGTCAGCGGGAGGGAGGAGAGACCCAGTACTTC. Its protein is CASRSYGQREGGETQYF.

The table lists this clonotype with a few counts. The chain employs TRBV11-3 and TRBJ1-2; D call uncertain. Deletions cut 4 bases from V and 1 base from J, with 10 bases between. In germline, CDR1 is SGHNT, CDR2 YENEEA. This CDR3 comprises 14 residues. The CDR3 coding sequence is TGTGCCAGCAGCTCAGACGGAAATAACTATGGCTACACCTTC. Protein sequence: CASSSDGNNYGYTF.

This clonotype was counted ten times or more. The V gene is TRBV27, the J gene TRBJ1-5; D gene uncertain. The V end lost 5 bases, the J end lost 0 bases, and 11 bases lay between the germline ends. Germline V gives CDR1 MNHEY, CDR2 SMNVEV (reference sequence). The CDR3 is made up of 15 amino acids. CDR3 DNA sequence: TGTGCCAGCAGTCTGGCCGGATATAGCAATCAGCCCCAGCATTTT. It specifies CASSLAGYSNQPQHF.

The rearrangement uses TRBV20-1 and TRBJ1-5, with TRBD1 matching 8 bases. V lost 6 bases, J lost 7 bases, and 17 bases stayed unmatched. CDR1 is DFQATT and CDR2 is SNEGSKA in the germline V gene (reference sequence). CDR3 length: 16 residues. The CDR3 spells CSASHAGQVDSQPQHF. Written as DNA, the CDR3 is TGCAGTGCCAGTCATGCGGGACAGGTGGATTCGCAGCCCCAGCATTTT.

The chain combines TRBV7-9 with TRBJ1-2, with 9 bases identical to TRBD1. V lost 3 bases and J lost 6; bases outside the gene matches: 5. This CDR3 spans 14 amino acids. Germline CDR1 and CDR2: SEHNR and FQNEAQ (reference sequence). In DNA, the CDR3 is TGTGCCAGCAGCTTCAGGGACAGGGTCGATGGCTACACCTTC. This translates into CASSFRDRVDGYTF. Filled out from reference TRBV7-9 and TRBJ1-2, the complete variable domain reads DTGVSQNPRHKITKRGQNVTFRCDPISEHNRLYWYRQTLGQGPEFLTYFQNEAQLEKSRLLSDRFSAERPKGSFSTLEIQRTEQGDSAMYLCASSFRDRVDGYTFGSGTRLTVV.

This clonotype was observed a handful of times. The V and J genes are TRBV12-3 or TRBV12-4 and TRBJ2-1; 7 bases map to TRBD2. The CDR3 runs to 14 residues. V shed 5 bases, J shed 4 bases, and the junction held 5 bases outside the gene matches. Here the CDR3 reads CASSLGGEYNEQFF. CDR3 DNA: TGTGCCAGCAGTCTGGGGGGGGAATACAATGAGCAGTTCTTC.